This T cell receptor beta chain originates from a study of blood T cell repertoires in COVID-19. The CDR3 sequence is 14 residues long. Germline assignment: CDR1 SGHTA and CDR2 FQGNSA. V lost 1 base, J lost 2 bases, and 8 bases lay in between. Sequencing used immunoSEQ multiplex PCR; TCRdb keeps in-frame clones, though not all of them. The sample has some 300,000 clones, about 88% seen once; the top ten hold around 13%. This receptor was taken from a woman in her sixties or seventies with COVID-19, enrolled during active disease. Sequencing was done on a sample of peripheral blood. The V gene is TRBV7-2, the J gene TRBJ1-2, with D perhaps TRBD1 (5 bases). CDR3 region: CASSLDRLNYGYTF. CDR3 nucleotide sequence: TGTGCCAGCAGCTTAGACAGGTTGAACTATGGCTACACCTTC.